These T cell receptor beta chains were read from a single sample in a study of cytomegalovirus exposure and HLA in healthy donors. Assay: immunoSEQ multiplex PCR; the TCRdb copy retains only in-frame clones and omits some. This table lists approximately 140,000 clones. Sequenced sample: PBMCs. These receptors were collected from a woman aged 35 to 49 in good health and CMV-seronegative. Both conserved end residues are trimmed from each CDR3. Fields, in order: CDR3 protein, V gene.

ASSPLLGANVLT | TRBV14
ASSLARVGQPQH | TRBV11-2
ASSMGQGMRSTEAF | TRBV5-4
ASSTGGNAEAF | TRBV28
ASSIATDRGNGYT | TRBV19
ASSEWLGGRQPQH | TRBV6-1
ASRSTGGSNQPQH | TRBV6-5
ASSLGPSSGGYEQF | TRBV5-4
ASSMGLAGGSNEQF | TRBV7-2
ASSVRIFSSGNTIY | TRBV2
ASSLQGQAQY | TRBV6-5
ASSWDREFSPLH | TRBV5-4
AISEYRETEAF | TRBV10-3
ASSLGSSSYNEQF | TRBV5-8
ASSLGGDGTEAF | TRBV5-1
ASSDYSNQPQH | TRBV7-9
ASSLIGGAGEAF | TRBV5-1
AISEWGGPGYGYT | TRBV10-3
ASSRRSSGPTDTQY | TRBV5-1
ASSGGGARETQY | TRBV5-1
ASSVDQGSGNTIY | TRBV9
ASSETGGEEGNTEAF | TRBV5-6
ASSLGGGGQYGYT | TRBV7-6
ASSRGAGLLNEQF | TRBV23-1
ASSSKLYTDTQY | TRBV11-2
ASSSRGGEWNIQY | TRBV7-2
ASREQGGSNQPQH | TRBV2
ASSSRTGQDNQPQH | TRBV27
ASSYSGRPYEQY | TRBV6-6
ASSVERRDTQY | TRBV9
ASSEQGAQGDTQY | TRBV11-2
AIRPLLGNSPLH | TRBV10-3
ASSLYSGPSNVGYT | TRBV18
ASSEFGGRNTEAF | TRBV10-2
ASSQVLAGSSYNEQF | TRBV4-3
ASSLGQEETQY | TRBV11-3
AISEGGDGANVLT | TRBV10-3
AISEFGQGNEQF | TRBV10-3
ASSAASGTGGTDTQY | TRBV5-6
ASSKEGGAQGNTIY | TRBV21-1
ASSLPQTGGRQPQH | TRBV28
ASSVAGAYSSGANVLT | TRBV28
ASSLEAQGDGYT | TRBV5-1
ASSVEQGNTEAF | TRBV9
ASRVGQEGYT | TRBV5-1
ASSFQGSGNQPQH | TRBV5-6